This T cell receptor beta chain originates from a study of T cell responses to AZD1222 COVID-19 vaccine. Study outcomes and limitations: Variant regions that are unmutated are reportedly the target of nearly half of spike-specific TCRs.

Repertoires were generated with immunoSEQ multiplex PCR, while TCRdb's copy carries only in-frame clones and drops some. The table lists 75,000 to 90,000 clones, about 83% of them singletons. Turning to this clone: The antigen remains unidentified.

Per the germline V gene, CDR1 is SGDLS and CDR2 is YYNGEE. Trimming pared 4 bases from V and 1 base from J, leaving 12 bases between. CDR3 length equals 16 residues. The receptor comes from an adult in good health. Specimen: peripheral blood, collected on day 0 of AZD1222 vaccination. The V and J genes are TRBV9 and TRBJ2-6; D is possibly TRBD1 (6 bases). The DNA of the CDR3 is TGTGCCAGCAGCCCCGGGACACCTTCTGGGGCCAACGTCCTGACTTTC. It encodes CASSPGTPSGANVLTF.